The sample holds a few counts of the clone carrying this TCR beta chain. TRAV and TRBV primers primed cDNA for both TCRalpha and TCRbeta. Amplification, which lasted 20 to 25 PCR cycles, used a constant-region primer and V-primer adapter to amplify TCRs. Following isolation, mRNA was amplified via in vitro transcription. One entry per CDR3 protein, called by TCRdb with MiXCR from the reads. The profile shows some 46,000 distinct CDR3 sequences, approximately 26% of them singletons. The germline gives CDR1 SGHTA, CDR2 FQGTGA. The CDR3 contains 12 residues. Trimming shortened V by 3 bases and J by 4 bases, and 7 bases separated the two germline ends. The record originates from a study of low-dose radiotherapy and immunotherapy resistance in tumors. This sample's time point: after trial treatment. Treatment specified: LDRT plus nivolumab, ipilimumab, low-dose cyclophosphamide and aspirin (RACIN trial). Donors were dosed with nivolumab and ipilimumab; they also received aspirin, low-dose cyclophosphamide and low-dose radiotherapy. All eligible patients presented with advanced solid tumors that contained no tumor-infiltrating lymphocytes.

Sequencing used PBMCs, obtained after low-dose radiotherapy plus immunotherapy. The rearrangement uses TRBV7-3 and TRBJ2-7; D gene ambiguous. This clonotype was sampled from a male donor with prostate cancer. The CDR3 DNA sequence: TGTGCCAGCAGCTTGGGCAAGTACGAGCAGTACTTC. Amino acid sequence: CASSLGKYEQYF.